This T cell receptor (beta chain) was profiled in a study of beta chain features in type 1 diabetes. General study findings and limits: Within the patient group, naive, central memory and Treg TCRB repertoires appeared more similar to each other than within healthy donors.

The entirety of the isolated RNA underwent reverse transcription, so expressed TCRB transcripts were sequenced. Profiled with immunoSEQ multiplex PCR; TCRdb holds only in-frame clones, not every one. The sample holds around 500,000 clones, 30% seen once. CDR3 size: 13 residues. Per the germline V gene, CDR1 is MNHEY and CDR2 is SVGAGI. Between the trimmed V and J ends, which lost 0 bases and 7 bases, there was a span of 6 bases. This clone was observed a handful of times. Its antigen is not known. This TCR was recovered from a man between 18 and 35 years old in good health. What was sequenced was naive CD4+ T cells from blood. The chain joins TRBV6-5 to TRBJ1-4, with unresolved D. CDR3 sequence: CASSYSFSEKLFF. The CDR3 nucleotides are TGTGCCAGCAGTTACTCGTTTTCTGAAAAACTGTTTTTT.